What follows is one T cell receptor beta chain and its context. Distinct nucleotide sequences in the sample also encode this CDR3. This sample was included in a study of blood T cell repertoires in COVID-19. In the authors' methods: Reference gene primer amplification yielded estimated nucleated cell counts. The repertoire was sequenced with immunoSEQ multiplex PCR; TCRdb's copy has only in-frame clones and lacks some. V and J calls and clone size come straight from that table; D and trimming were deduced from the DNA. In the table there are 400,000 or so clones, about nine tenths of which are singletons. Sequencing input: peripheral blood. This clonotype was obtained from a woman in her forties with COVID-19, enrolled during active disease.

The CDR3: CASSVSGNTEAFF. CDR3 DNA sequence: TGTGCCAGCAGCGTGTCAGGGAACACTGAAGCTTTCTTT. The chain is built from TRBV9 and TRBJ1-1; no clear D. Trimming removed 2 bases at V and 1 base at J, with 6 bases between. The length of the CDR3 is 13 residues. The germline CDR1 and CDR2 sequences are SGDLS and YYNGEE.